This T cell receptor beta chain was identified in a study of blood T cells in healthy people across ages. Whole-study context: About one barcoded beta molecule per two T cells came from capture by template switching.

Study observations and caveats: It was not known whether donors were CMV positive (a possible confounder of expanded clonotype changes).

For this clonotype: Its antigen is currently unknown.

With a J-beta primer mix and a sample-barcoded 5' primer, a second PCR ran roughly 7 to 11 cycles. TCRdb re-called the 5' RACE reads with MiXCR, one entry per CDR3 protein. Of roughly 1.6 million distinct CDR3 sequences in the sample, around 35% were seen once. CDR3 length equals 16 residues. Germline V gene lookup returns CDR1 LGHNA and CDR2 YSLEER. With 1 base removed from V and 5 bases from J, the gap between germline ends came to 15 bases. Isolated per sample were at least 6 million PBMCs. No fewer than 5.5 micrograms of total RNA were isolated from every sample. The gene calls are TRBV4-3 and TRBJ2-1, with D possibly called TRBD1 or TRBD2 (5 bases each). Sequencing was carried out using blood. This receptor was taken from a woman in her 30s in good health. The CDR3 sequence: CASSQARDQHHNEQFF. The CDR3 nucleotides read TGCGCCAGCAGCCAAGCACGGGACCAACATCACAATGAGCAGTTCTTC.